The rows below give T cell receptor beta chains drawn from one sample of a study of technical replicates of blood from a few donors. Repertoires were generated with immunoSEQ multiplex PCR, while TCRdb's copy carries only in-frame clones and drops some. The sample records 65,000 to 95,000 clones, nearly 98% being singletons. Sequencing used T cells isolated from PBMCs. All receptors come from a human donor in good health. The CDR3 runs from the conserved cysteine through the conserved F or W. The order of the fields is J gene, V gene, CDR3 protein.

TRBJ2-6,TRBV7-9,CASSPWTGALNSGANVLTF
TRBJ1-1,TRBV18,CASRGGMNTEAFF
TRBJ1-5,TRBV9,CASSAWGQSNQPQHF
TRBJ2-7,TRBV6-1,CASSSAGLYEQYF
TRBJ2-7,TRBV28,CASSFRQLAEYRHRYEQYF
TRBJ1-5,TRBV6-1,CASSVARQIYSNQPQHF
TRBJ1-1,TRBV4-1,CASSRHRDTEAFF
TRBJ2-5,TRBV7-2,CASSSGFSRMGETQYF
TRBJ2-3,TRBV2,CASSGLAGTLTQYF
TRBJ2-7,TRBV18,CASSRTSGKSYEQYF
TRBJ2-3,TRBV28,CASSFSRGTDTQYF
TRBJ1-5,TRBV11-2,CASSLLEGQPQHF
TRBJ1-5,TRBV7-2,CASSSQGSNQPQHF
TRBJ1-1,TRBV14,CASSQDGRNEAGTEAFF
TRBJ1-5,TRBV29-1,CSVGQGNQPQHF
TRBJ1-4,TRBV5-5,CASSLVQGAWEKLFF
TRBJ2-3,TRBV5-1,CASSLGGSGETDTQYF
TRBJ2-7,TRBV30,CAWSKQLGSYEQYF
TRBJ1-6,TRBV7-9,CASSLAGLHNSPLHF
TRBJ2-7,TRBV30,CAWSGGPSSYEQYF
TRBJ1-1,TRBV5-1,CASSLQGYTEAFF
TRBJ2-1,TRBV4-2,CASSQDGGRINEQFF
TRBJ1-1,TRBV5-6,CASSFQGRRNTEAFF
TRBJ2-7,TRBV5-1,CASSLVKDYPPYEQYF
TRBJ1-5,TRBV7-9,CASSVQGAGNQPQHF
TRBJ2-7,TRBV7-9,CASSPGTGPTYEQYF
TRBJ1-2,TRBV2,CASSEHGGEGLF
TRBJ2-7,TRBV4-1,CASSQEGGVASSYEQYF
TRBJ2-1,TRBV6-6,CASDGRGYNEQFF
TRBJ1-1,TRBV2,CASFLEVGGTEAFF
TRBJ1-1,TRBV30,CAWDRKKGDAFF
TRBJ1-2,TRBV30,CAWSFIGGYTF
TRBJ1-5,TRBV7-9,CASSLGGGTSYSNQPQHF
TRBJ2-7,TRBV5-1,CASSREAGGPGEQYF
TRBJ1-1,TRBV28,CASSLELTEAFF
TRBJ2-1,TRBV28,CASRTPSGNGNEQFF
TRBJ2-2,TRBV7-9,CATRQGITGELFF
TRBJ2-4,TRBV18,CASSPGSQNIQYF
TRBJ2-6,TRBV6-6,CASSSRVSGANVLTF
TRBJ2-7,TRBV18,CASSATGTGLYEQYF
TRBJ2-1,TRBV20-1,CSASDLGVQFF
TRBJ1-2,TRBV29-1,CSVVGGQNYGYTF
TRBJ2-7,TRBV13,CASSIRGARTVDYEQYF
TRBJ2-7,TRBV2,CASSSLGTGFEQYF
TRBJ1-2,TRBV27,CASSLRGGDHNYGYTF
TRBJ2-7,TRBV30,CAWNLPGQAGEQYF
TRBJ1-1,TRBV27,CASSLQDRTEAFF
TRBJ1-4,TRBV4-1,CASSQEFSSYVKLFF
TRBJ2-3,TRBV11-3,CASSLALGPLSTDTQYF